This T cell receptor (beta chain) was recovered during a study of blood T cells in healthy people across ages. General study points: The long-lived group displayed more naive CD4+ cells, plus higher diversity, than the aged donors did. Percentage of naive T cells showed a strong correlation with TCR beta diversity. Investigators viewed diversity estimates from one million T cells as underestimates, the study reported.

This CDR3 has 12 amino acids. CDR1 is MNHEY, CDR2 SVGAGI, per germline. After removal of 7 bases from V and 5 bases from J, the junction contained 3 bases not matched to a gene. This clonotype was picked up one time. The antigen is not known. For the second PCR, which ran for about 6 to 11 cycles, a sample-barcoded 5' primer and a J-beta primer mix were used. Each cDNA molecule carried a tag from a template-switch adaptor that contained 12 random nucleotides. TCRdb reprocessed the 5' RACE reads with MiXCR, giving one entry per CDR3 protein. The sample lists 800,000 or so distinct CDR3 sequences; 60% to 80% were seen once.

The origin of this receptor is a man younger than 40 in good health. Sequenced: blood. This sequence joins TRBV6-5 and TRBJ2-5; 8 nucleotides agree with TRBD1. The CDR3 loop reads CASMTGVETQYF. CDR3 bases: TGTGCCAGCATGACAGGGGTGGAGACCCAGTACTTC.